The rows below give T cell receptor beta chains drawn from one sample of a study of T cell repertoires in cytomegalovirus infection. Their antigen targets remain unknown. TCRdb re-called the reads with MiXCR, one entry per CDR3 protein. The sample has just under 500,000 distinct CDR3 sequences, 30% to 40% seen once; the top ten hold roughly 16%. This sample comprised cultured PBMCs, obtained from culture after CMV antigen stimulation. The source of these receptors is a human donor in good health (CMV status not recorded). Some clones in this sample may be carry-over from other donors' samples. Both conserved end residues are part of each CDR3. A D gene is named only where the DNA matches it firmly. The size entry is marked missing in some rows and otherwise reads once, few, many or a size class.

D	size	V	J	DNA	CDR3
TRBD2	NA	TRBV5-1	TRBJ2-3	TGCGCCAGCAGCTTGGGAGGGACTACCACAGATACGCAGTATTTT	CASSLGGTTTDTQYF
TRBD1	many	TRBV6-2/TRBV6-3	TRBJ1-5	TGTGCCAGCAGTTACCGGGACAGGAATCAGCCCCAGCATTTT	CASSYRDRNQPQHF
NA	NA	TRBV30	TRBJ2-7	TGTGCCTGGACCCGACGGGGGTACGAGCAGTACTTC	CAWTRRGYEQYF
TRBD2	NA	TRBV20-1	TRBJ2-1	TGCAGTGCTAGCGGGAGGGGGGTTTATGAGCAGTTCTTC	CSASGRGVYEQFF
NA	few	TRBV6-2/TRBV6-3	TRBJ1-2	TGTGCCAGCAGTTACTGGCACCTTCTAAGCTACACCTTC	CASSYWHLLSYTF
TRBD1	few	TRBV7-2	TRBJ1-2	TGTGCCAGCAGCTCCGGACAGGGATCCATTGGCTACACCTTC	CASSSGQGSIGYTF
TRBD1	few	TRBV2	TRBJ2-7	TGTGCCAGCAGTGATACCCAGGGGGTGTACGAGCAGTACTTC	CASSDTQGVYEQYF
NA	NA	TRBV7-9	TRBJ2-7	TGTGCCAGCAGCGCAGACAGCATCTTTCACTACGAGCAGTACTTC	CASSADSIFHYEQYF
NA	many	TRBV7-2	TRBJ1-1	TGTGCCAGCAGCTTGGCCCCGGGGGGCACTGAAGCTTTCTTT	CASSLAPGGTEAFF
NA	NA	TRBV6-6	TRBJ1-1	TGTGCCAGCAGTTACACACAGGAGAACACTGAAGCTTTCTTT	CASSYTQENTEAFF
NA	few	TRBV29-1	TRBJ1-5	TGCAGCGCCCGGGACAACTACAATCAGCCCCAGCATTTT	CSARDNYNQPQHF
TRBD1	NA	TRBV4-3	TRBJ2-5	TGCGCCAGCAGCCTTGGGGGACAGGGAACAGAGACCCAGTACTTC	CASSLGGQGTETQYF
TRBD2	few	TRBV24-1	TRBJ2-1	TGTGCCACCAGCGGGACTAGCGGGAGAATGGATGAGCAGTTCTTC	CATSGTSGRMDEQFF
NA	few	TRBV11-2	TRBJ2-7	TGTGCCAGCAGCTTAGACTATACATCCTACGAGCAGTACTTC	CASSLDYTSYEQYF
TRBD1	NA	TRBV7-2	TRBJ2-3	TGTGCCAGCAGCTTAGGGACAGGGGGGAGCACAGATACGCAGTATTTT	CASSLGTGGSTDTQYF
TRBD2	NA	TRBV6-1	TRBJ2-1	TGTGCCAGCAGTGAAGTTAGGACTAGCGGGAAGCAGTTCTTC	CASSEVRTSGKQFF
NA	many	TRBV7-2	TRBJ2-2	TGTGCCAGCAGCCCTCCGGGGGGCGTGAACACCGGGGAGCTGTTTTTT	CASSPPGGVNTGELFF
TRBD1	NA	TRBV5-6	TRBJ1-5	TGTGCCAGCAGCTTGACAGGGGGGGAACGGCAGCCCCAGCATTTT	CASSLTGGERQPQHF
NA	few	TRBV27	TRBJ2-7	TGTGCCAGCTCCCGGGCGGGACACTACGAGCAGTACTTC	CASSRAGHYEQYF
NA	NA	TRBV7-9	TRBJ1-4	TGTGCCAGCAGCTTTACGGGGGGCAGAGAAAAACTGTTTTTT	CASSFTGGREKLFF
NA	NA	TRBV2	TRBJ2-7	TGTGCCAGCATGGGCAGGGGCTACGAGCAGTACTTC	CASMGRGYEQYF
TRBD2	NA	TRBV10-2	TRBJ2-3	TGCGCCAGCAGCGACCGGGCGGGGGGCACAGATACGCAGTATTTT	CASSDRAGGTDTQYF
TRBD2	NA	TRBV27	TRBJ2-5	TGTGCCAGCAGTACCCGGGGGGACGAGACCCAGTACTTC	CASSTRGDETQYF
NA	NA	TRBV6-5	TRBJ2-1	TGTGCCAGCAGTTACTCAGTGGATAACTACAATGAGCAGTTCTTC	CASSYSVDNYNEQFF
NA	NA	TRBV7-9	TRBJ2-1	TGTGCCAGCAGCTTACGGCAGCCCAACAATGAGCAGTTCTTC	CASSLRQPNNEQFF
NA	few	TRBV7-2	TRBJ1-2	TGTGCCAGCAGCTTGGACCCCCAGGGCGGCTACACCTTC	CASSLDPQGGYTF
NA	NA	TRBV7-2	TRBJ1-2	TGTGCCAGCAGCTTAGGAGGGCAGGGCACAAACTATGGCTACACCTTC	CASSLGGQGTNYGYTF
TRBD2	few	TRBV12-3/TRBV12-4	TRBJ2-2	TGTGCCAGCAGCCCCGGGAGGGCCCTCACCGGGGAGCTGTTTTTT	CASSPGRALTGELFF
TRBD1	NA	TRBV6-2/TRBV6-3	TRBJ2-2	TGTGCCAGCAGTTACCACAGGGGGCTCGGGGTCGGGGAGCTGTTTTTT	CASSYHRGLGVGELFF
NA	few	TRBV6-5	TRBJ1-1	TGTGCCAGCAGGGCCCAGGTGAACACTGAAGCTTTCTTT	CASRAQVNTEAFF
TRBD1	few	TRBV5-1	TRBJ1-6	TGCGCCAGCAGGCTAGGGACAGACAATTCACCCCTCCACTTT	CASRLGTDNSPLHF
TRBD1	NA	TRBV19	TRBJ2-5	TGTGCCAGTAGGCCCCCCACAGGGGAGGAGACCCAGTACTTC	CASRPPTGEETQYF
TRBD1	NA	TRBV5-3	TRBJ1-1	TGTGCCAGCAGCATGAACAGGGGAGTGAACACTGAAGCTTTCTTT	CASSMNRGVNTEAFF
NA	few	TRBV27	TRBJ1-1	TGTGCCAGCAGTTTGTCGGCAGGGACACCCAACACTGAAGCTTTCTTT	CASSLSAGTPNTEAFF
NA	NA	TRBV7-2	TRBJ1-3	TGTGCCAGCAGCTTAGGCCTAGCAGGGGTTGGAAACACCATATATTTT	CASSLGLAGVGNTIYF
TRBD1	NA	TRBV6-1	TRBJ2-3	TGTGCCAGCAGCCCCGACTCCGGGACAGCCTTCCGCACAGATACGCAGTATTTT	CASSPDSGTAFRTDTQYF
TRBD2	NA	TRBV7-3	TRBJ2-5	TGTGCCAGCAGCTTAGGGGGAGGGCCTGGAGAGACCCAGTACTTC	CASSLGGGPGETQYF